This T cell receptor (beta chain) was retrieved from a study of blood T cell repertoires in COVID-19. Study as a whole: The origin of the acute and convalescent COVID-19 samples was the United States, Italy and Spain. T cells, B-cell-depleted T cells, or PBMCs provided the cDNA or gDNA that served as material.

The CDR3 is 14 residues long. Germline V gives CDR1 SGHRS, CDR2 YFSETQ. Trimming removed 4 bases from V and 5 bases from J; junction bases left unmatched: 6. Per the original data handling: Amplification with reference gene primers provided the estimates of nucleated cell counts. The method was immunoSEQ multiplex PCR; TCRdb's version includes in-frame clones alone and lacks a portion of them. The D gene and trimming were derived from the DNA, and the V and J assignments and clone size from that table. The sample shows about 290,000 clones, around four fifths of them seen only once. This chain uses TRBV5-1 with TRBJ2-1, with 7 bases matching TRBD2. This sequence was found in a woman between 45 and 65 years old with active or convalescent COVID-19. Sequencing was done on a sample of peripheral blood. In DNA, the CDR3 is TGCGCCAGCAGCCCTACTAGCGTTGACAATGAGCAGTTCTTC. This translates into CASSPTSVDNEQFF.